This passage covers 26 T cell receptor beta chains from one sample sequenced in a study of OX40 agonist ivuxolimab in advanced cancers. Sequencing used immunoSEQ multiplex PCR; TCRdb keeps in-frame clones, though not all of them. The sample yields around 25,000 clones, about 85% seen once. The specimen was CD4+ or CD8+ T cells sorted from blood, collected in a trial of the OX40 agonist ivuxolimab. Receptors originate from an adult with an advanced solid tumor such as melanoma, head and neck, liver or kidney cancer.

The chain combines TRBV6-5 with TRBJ2-3, with D possibly matching TRBD2 (6 bases). The CDR3 has 11 amino acids. The V end was cut by 7 bases, the J end by 10 bases, with 12 bases between. Germline CDR1 is MNHEY and CDR2 is SVGAGI. The CDR3, as DNA: TGTGCCAGCACCGGGGGAAGGGCGCAGTATTTT. Translated, it gives CASTGGRAQYF.

The chain is built from TRBV10-3 and TRBJ2-7; tentative D call: TRBD2 (6 bases). V was cut by 3 bases and J by 2 bases, with 14 bases left in between. Germline assignment: CDR1 ENHRY and CDR2 SYGVKD. There are 15 residues in the CDR3. The CDR3 is CAISDPGLTTYEQYF. DNA of the CDR3: TGTGCCATCAGTGACCCGGGACTCACAACCTACGAGCAGTACTTC.

This clone is termed large. V gene TRBV6-5 combines with J gene TRBJ1-3; D possibly corresponds to TRBD1 (5 bases). The CDR3 covers 14 residues. Trimming took 6 bases from V and 3 from J, leaving 12 bases between them. Germline lookup yields CDR1 MNHEY and CDR2 SVGAGI. CDR3 residues: CASSLVGLGNTIYF. The CDR3 nucleotides are TGTGCCAGCAGCCTCGTGGGGCTTGGAAACACCATATATTTT.

In nucleotides, the CDR3 is TGTGCCAGCAGTGTTTCGGGGCAGCCCCAGCATTTT. Protein product: CASSVSGQPQHF. The chain employs TRBV25-1 and TRBJ1-5; D ambiguous. The CDR3 totals 12 residues. V lost 4 bases, J lost 7 bases, and 8 bases lay in between. The germline V gene has CDR1 MGHDK and CDR2 SYGVNS.

This sequence joins TRBV18 and TRBJ2-7, with 8 bases fitting TRBD2. This CDR3 has 15 residues. CDR1 is KGHSH, CDR2 LQKENI, per germline. J gave up 0 bases and V 3 bases, and 4 bases lay outside the gene matches. CDR3 region: CASSPTSGPSYEQYF. The CDR3 DNA reads TGTGCCAGCTCACCTACTAGCGGTCCCTCCTACGAGCAGTACTTC.

The gene calls are TRBV12-5 and TRBJ1-5, with 8 positions matching TRBD1. J was trimmed by 7 bases and V by 5 bases; bases with no gene match: 7. CDR3 length: 14 residues. From germline, CDR1 is LGHNT and CDR2 FRNRAP. CDR3 in amino acids: CASGISGGDQPQHF. The CDR3 DNA sequence: TGTGCTAGTGGTATATCAGGGGGCGACCAGCCCCAGCATTTT.

This chain connects TRBV21-1 to TRBJ2-1; the DNA was not used to check the table's D call, TRBD2. TRBV21-1 constitutes a pseudogene. The CDR3 is 16 amino acids. CDR3 DNA: TGTGCCAGCAGCGCTTCGACTAGCGGGACCTACAATGAGCAGTTCTTC. It yields the protein CASSASTSGTYNEQFF.

The chain joins TRBV5-1 to TRBJ2-7; 10 positions match TRBD1. This CDR3 comprises 15 residues. Looked up from germline, CDR1 is SGHRS and CDR2 is YFSETQ. J gave up 2 bases and V 0 bases, and 2 bases lay outside the gene matches. CDR3 residues: CASSLEGQGAYEQYF. For the CDR3, the DNA is TGCGCCAGCAGCTTGGAAGGACAGGGGGCCTACGAGCAGTACTTC.

The genes are TRBV5-6 and TRBJ2-1; maybe TRBD2 (6 bases). The CDR3 runs to 16 residues. Germline V gene lookup returns CDR1 SGHDT and CDR2 YYEEEE. V was pared by 2 bases and J by 6 bases, with 18 bases between. CDR3 sequence: CASSFRSGDFVNEQFF. CDR3 nucleotide sequence: TGTGCCAGCAGCTTCCGATCGGGAGATTTTGTCAATGAGCAGTTCTTC.

V gene TRBV7-2 combines with J gene TRBJ2-3, with D maybe TRBD2 (6 bases). Germline V lookup: CDR1 SGHTA, CDR2 FQGNSA. The V and J ends lost 4 bases and 3 bases respectively, with 17 bases between them. The CDR3 is 16 amino acids. The CDR3 loop is CASSSRRGFRTDTQYF. The CDR3 nucleotides are TGTGCCAGCAGCTCCCGGAGGGGCTTCAGGACAGATACGCAGTATTTT. The whole variable domain, remainder taken from reference TRBV7-2 and TRBJ2-3, is GAGVSQSPSNKVTEKGKDVELRCDPISGHTALYWYRQSLGQGLEFLIYFQGNSAPDKSGLPSDRFSAERTGGSVSTLTIQRTQQEDSAVYLCASSSRRGFRTDTQYFGPGTRLTVL.

The V call is TRBV19, the J call TRBJ2-3; no clear D. Germline CDR1 LNHDA, CDR2 SQIVND (reference sequence). This CDR3 is 13 amino acids long. With 6 bases removed from V and 2 bases from J, the gap between germline ends came to 9 bases. CDR3 nucleotide sequence: TGTGCCAGTAGCTACACAATCACAGATACGCAGTATTTT. Amino acids: CASSYTITDTQYF.

The rearrangement joins TRBV7-2 to TRBJ2-7; D could derive from TRBD1 or TRBD2 (5 bases each). The V and J ends lost 2 bases and 3 bases respectively, with 14 bases between them. Germline CDR1 and CDR2: SGHTA and FQGNSA. CDR3 length equals 15 residues. Here the CDR3 reads CASSLTGTSLYEQYF. The CDR3 DNA is TGTGCCAGCAGCTTAACCGGGACGAGTCTCTACGAGCAGTACTTC.

The CDR3 reads CAGILAGSDTQYF. For the CDR3, the DNA is TGTGCCGGAATACTAGCAGGGTCAGATACGCAGTATTTT. The chain carries TRBV7-2 and TRBJ2-3, with D tentatively TRBD2 (6 bases). V lost 11 bases and J lost 4, with 16 bases in between. CDR3 length: 13 residues. Germline CDR1 is SGHTA and CDR2 is FQGNSA.

This clone turned up a few times. The chain joins TRBV5-4 to TRBJ2-2; the match to TRBD1 covers 8 bases. Germline trimming cut 3 bases from V and 5 bases from J; bases unmatched to any gene: 3. The CDR3 is made up of 14 amino acids. Germline V CDR1 and CDR2: SGHNT, YYREEE (reference sequence). CDR3 protein: CASSSTGETGELFF. As DNA, the CDR3 is TGTGCCAGCAGCTCGACAGGGGAGACCGGGGAGCTGTTTTTT.

This chain uses TRBV11-2 with TRBJ2-7; no reliable D call. The CDR3 is 17 residues long. Germline V CDR1 and CDR2: SGHAT, FQNNGV. The germline V and J ends were trimmed by 1 base and 6 bases, with 22 bases remaining between them. CDR3 sequence: CASSLASGGKGDREQYF. DNA of the CDR3: TGTGCCAGCAGCTTAGCAAGTGGCGGAAAAGGTGATCGCGAGCAGTACTTC. The full variable domain, rest sourced from reference TRBV11-2 and TRBJ2-7, is EAGVAQSPRYKIIEKRQSVAFWCNPISGHATLYWYQQILGQGPKLLIQFQNNGVVDDSQLPKDRFSAERLKGVDSTLKIQPAKLEDSAVYLCASSLASGGKGDREQYFGPGTRLTVT.

The J gene is TRBJ2-7, the V gene TRBV7-6; the D is unclear. In germline, CDR1 is SGHVS, CDR2 FNYEAQ. V gave up 1 base and J gave up 3 bases, with 13 bases separating them. There are 15 residues in the CDR3. The CDR3 here is CASSLGAKGRYEQYF. The DNA of the CDR3 is TGTGCCAGCAGCTTAGGCGCTAAAGGCCGCTACGAGCAGTACTTC.

This chain joins TRBV5-1 and TRBJ1-6; 7 nucleotides agree with TRBD1. The CDR3 covers 15 residues. Germline CDR1 and CDR2: SGHRS and YFSETQ. The V and J ends lost 2 bases and 7 bases, in that order; junction bases with no gene match: 6. CDR3 nucleotide sequence: TGCGCCAGCAGCTTACTACCGGGACAGAATTCACCCCTCCACTTT. This codes for CASSLLPGQNSPLHF.

This clone has just a few counts. The chain combines TRBV2 with TRBJ2-7; 7 bases line up with TRBD1. In germline, CDR1 is SNHLY, CDR2 FYNNEI. The CDR3 has 12 residues. Trimming cost V 8 bases and J 5 bases; bases outside gene matches: 6. CDR3 sequence reads: CASGGQTDEQYF. In DNA form, the CDR3 reads TGTGCCAGCGGGGGACAGACCGACGAGCAGTACTTC.

CDR3 protein: CASSGLGQSSYEQYF. Written as DNA, the CDR3 is TGCGCCAGCAGCGGACTCGGGCAGAGCTCCTACGAGCAGTACTTC. This chain joins TRBV5-1 and TRBJ2-7, with D possibly being TRBD2 (5 bases). This CDR3 comprises 15 residues. With 4 bases removed from V and 0 bases from J, the gap between germline ends came to 14 bases. Germline V gene sequence: CDR1 SGHRS, CDR2 YFSETQ.

Only a few counts were recorded for this clone. The genes are TRBV9 and TRBJ1-6, with 10 bases that match TRBD1. The germline CDR1 and CDR2 sequences are SGDLS and YYNGEE. The CDR3 extends over 15 amino acids. V shed 4 bases and J 8 bases; nucleotides not matched to a gene: 6. CDR3 DNA: TGTGCCAGCAGCCCGACAGGGGGCGCAGATTCACCCCTCCACTTT. Translation gives CASSPTGGADSPLHF.

The chain couples TRBV6-1 to TRBJ1-5, with no clear D. Germline V lookup: CDR1 MNHNS, CDR2 SASEGT. Trimming stripped 2 bases from V and 1 base from J, with 0 bases between. The CDR3 loop spans 12 amino acids. The DNA for the CDR3 is TGTGCCAGCAGTGAAAGCAATCAGCCCCAGCATTTT. Translating gives CASSESNQPQHF.

The chain couples TRBV30 to TRBJ2-2; D is possibly TRBD1 (5 bases). V was clipped by 1 base and J by 6 bases, with 12 bases between them. CDR1 and CDR2 (germline): GTSNPN, SVGIG (reference sequence). The CDR3 extends over 14 amino acids. CDR3 sequence (DNA): TGTGCCTGGAGTGATCAGGGTAGGGCCGGGGAGCTGTTTTTT. Translated, it gives CAWSDQGRAGELFF.

The CDR3 here is CASSQEAYGNQPQHF. In DNA, the CDR3 is TGCGCCAGCAGCCAAGAAGCGTACGGGAATCAGCCCCAGCATTTT. The chain recombines TRBV4-3 with TRBJ1-5; D remains unclear. Germline V gene lookup returns CDR1 LGHNA and CDR2 YSLEER. V dropped 0 bases and J dropped 4 bases, with 10 bases sitting between them. The CDR3 covers 15 residues.

This chain connects TRBV7-2 to TRBJ1-3; D remains ambiguous. Between the trimmed V and J ends, which lost 5 bases and 0 bases, there was a span of 14 bases. The germline V gene encodes CDR1 SGHTA and CDR2 FQGNSA. The CDR3 consists of 16 residues. The CDR3: CASSLQGRSSGNTIYF. The CDR3 region has the DNA TGTGCCAGCAGCCTCCAAGGGCGGAGCTCTGGAAACACCATATATTTT.

The V call is TRBV5-4, the J call TRBJ2-5, with 11 bases that match TRBD2. Germline V gene lookup returns CDR1 SGHNT and CDR2 YYREEE (reference sequence). This CDR3 has 16 amino acids. J was trimmed by 2 bases and V by 2 bases; bases with no gene match: 5. CDR3 DNA sequence: TGTGCCAGCAGCTTTAAGGGACTAGCGGCGCAAGAGACCCAGTACTTC. Protein product: CASSFKGLAAQETQYF.

The chain joins TRBV2 to TRBJ2-5, with TRBD1 matching over 11 bases. CDR1 and CDR2 from the germline V gene are SNHLY and FYNNEI. The CDR3 spans 22 residues. With 6 bases clipped from V and 0 bases from J, the junction kept 24 bases outside the gene matches. The CDR3 sequence is CASSRTGGSLLTSGTNQETQYF. The CDR3, as DNA: TGTGCCAGCAGCCGGACAGGGGGCTCTCTTTTGACTAGCGGAACGAACCAAGAGACCCAGTACTTC.